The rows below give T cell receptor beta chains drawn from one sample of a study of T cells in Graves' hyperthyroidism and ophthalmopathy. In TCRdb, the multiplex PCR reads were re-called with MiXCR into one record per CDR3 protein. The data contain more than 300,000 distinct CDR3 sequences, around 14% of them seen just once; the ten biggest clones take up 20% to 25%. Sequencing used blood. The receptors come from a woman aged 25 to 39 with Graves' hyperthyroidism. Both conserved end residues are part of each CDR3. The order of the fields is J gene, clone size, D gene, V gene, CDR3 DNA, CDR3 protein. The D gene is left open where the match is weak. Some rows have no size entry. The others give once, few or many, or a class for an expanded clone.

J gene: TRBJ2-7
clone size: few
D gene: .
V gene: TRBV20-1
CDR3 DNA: TGCAGTGCCGTAGTTGACTCCTACGAGCAGTACTTC
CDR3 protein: CSAVVDSYEQYF

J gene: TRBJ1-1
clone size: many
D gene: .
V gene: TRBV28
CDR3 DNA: TGTGCCAGCAGTTTGGGGAGCAGATTCGGTGAAGCTTTCTTT
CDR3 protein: CASSLGSRFGEAFF

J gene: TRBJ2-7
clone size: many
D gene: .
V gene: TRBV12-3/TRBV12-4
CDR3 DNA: TGTGCCAGCAGTTCGTTACCGAACGCGGTCAACTCCTACGAGCAGTACTTC
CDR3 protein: CASSSLPNAVNSYEQYF

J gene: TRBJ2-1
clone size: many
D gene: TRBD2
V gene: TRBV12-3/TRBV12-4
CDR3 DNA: TGTGCCAGCAGGGGGATCAGGGCGAGCGGGAGCTCCTACAATGAGCAGTTCTTC
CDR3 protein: CASRGIRASGSSYNEQFF

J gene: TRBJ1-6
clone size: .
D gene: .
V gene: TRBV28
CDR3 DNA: TGTGCCAGCAGTCTCCAGCCAGCCAATTCACCCCTCCACTTT
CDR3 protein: CASSLQPANSPLHF

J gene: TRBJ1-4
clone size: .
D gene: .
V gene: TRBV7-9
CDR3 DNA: TGTGCCAGCAGCAACCTATGGGGGGATGAAAAACTGTTTTTT
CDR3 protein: CASSNLWGDEKLFF

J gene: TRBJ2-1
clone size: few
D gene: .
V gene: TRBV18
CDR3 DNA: TGTGCCAGCAATCTGGGCGGGGATGAGCAGTTCTTC
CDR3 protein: CASNLGGDEQFF

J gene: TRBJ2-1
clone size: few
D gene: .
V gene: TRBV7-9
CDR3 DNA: TGTGCCAGCAGCTCGCTGGGCAATGAGCAGTTCTTC
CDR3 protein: CASSSLGNEQFF

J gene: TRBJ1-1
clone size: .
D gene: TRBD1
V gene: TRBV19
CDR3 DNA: TGTGCCACAGGTGGGGGACAGGGATTTGGCACTGAAGCTTTCTTT
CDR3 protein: CATGGGQGFGTEAFF

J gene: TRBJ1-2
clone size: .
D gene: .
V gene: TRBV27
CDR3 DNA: TGTGCCAGCAGTCCAACGGACAGATTCTATGGCTACACCTTC
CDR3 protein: CASSPTDRFYGYTF

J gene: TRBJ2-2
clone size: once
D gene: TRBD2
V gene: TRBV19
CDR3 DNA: TGTGCCAGTAGTGGATCTAGCGGGAGGGCCGCCTGGGACACCGGGGAGCTGTTTTTT
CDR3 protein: CASSGSSGRAAWDTGELFF

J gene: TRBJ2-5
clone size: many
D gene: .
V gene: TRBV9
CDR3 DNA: TGTGCCAGCAGCGTGGGTAGTAAGGAGACCCAGTACTTC
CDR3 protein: CASSVGSKETQYF

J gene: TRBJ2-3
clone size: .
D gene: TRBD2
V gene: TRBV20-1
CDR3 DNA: TGCAGTGCTAGAGGTCTAGCGGTCCACCCTTCCACAGATACGCAGTATTTT
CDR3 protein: CSARGLAVHPSTDTQYF

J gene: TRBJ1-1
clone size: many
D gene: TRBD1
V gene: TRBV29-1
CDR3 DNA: TGCAGCGCCGACGGAACAGGGGGCCCAGTGGGAGCTTTCTTT
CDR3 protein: CSADGTGGPVGAFF

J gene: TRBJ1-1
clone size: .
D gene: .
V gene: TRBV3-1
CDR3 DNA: TGTGCCAGCAGCCCGAGTTTTGAGGATTCACCTGAAGCTTTCTTT
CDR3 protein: CASSPSFEDSPEAFF

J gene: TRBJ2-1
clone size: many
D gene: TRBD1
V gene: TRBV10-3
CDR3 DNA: TGTGCCATCCAAAACCCCGGGACAGGGGTAAAAAATGAGCAGTTCTTC
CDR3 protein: CAIQNPGTGVKNEQFF

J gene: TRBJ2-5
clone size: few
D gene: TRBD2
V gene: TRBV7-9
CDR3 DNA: TGTGCCAGCAGCACATTAGCGGGCCTGGGGGAGACCCAGTACTTC
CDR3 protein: CASSTLAGLGETQYF

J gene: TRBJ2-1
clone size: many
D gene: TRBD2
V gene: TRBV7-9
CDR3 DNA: TGTGCCAGCAGCCACCCAATAGGACTAGCGGGAGGCGCTGAGCAGTTCTTC
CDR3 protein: CASSHPIGLAGGAEQFF

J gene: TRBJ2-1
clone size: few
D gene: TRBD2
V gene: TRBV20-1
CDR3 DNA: TGCAGTGCTAGATTTAGCGGGAGAGACGATGAGCAGTTCTTC
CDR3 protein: CSARFSGRDDEQFF

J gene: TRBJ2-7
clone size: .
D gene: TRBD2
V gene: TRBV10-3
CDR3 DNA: TGTGCCACCCTGATAGCGGGAGGGTCTTCCTACGAGCAGTACTTC
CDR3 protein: CATLIAGGSSYEQYF

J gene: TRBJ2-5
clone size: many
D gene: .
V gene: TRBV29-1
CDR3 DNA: TGCAGCGTTGAGTGGCAGGGGAAGACCCAGTACTTC
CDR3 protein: CSVEWQGKTQYF

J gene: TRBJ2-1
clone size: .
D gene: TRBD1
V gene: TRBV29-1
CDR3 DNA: TGCAGCGTCACGACAGGGTACGATGAGCAGTTCTTC
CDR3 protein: CSVTTGYDEQFF

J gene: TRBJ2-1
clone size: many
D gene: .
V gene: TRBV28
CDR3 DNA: TGTGCCAGCAAACGGGATTGGGGTAGTGAGCAGTTCTTC
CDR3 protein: CASKRDWGSEQFF

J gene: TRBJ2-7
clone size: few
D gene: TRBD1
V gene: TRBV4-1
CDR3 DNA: TGCGCCAGCAGCCAAGAGGAGGACAGGGGACTCTACGAGCAGTACTTC
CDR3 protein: CASSQEEDRGLYEQYF

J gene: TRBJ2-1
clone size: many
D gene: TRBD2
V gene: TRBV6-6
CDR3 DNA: TGTGCCAGCAGTTACGGAGCGGGAGTCCCCACGTACAATGAGCAGTTCTTC
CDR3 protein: CASSYGAGVPTYNEQFF

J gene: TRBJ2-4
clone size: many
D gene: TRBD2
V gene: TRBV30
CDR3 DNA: TGTGCCCGAAGCGGGGGGAGTCAAGGTCGGAAAAACATTCAGTACTTC
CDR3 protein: CARSGGSQGRKNIQYF

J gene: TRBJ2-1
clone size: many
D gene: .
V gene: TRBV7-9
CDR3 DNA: TGTGCCAGCAGCTTAGCCAGGTCGGCCAGCTACAATGAGCAGTTCTTC
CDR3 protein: CASSLARSASYNEQFF